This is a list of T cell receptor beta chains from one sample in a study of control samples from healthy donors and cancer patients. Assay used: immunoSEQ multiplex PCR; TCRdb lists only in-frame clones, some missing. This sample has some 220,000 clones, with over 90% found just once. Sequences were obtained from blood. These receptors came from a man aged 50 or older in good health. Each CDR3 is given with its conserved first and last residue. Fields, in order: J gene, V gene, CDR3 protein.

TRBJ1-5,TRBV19,CASSILGGPNQPQHF
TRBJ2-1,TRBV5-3,CARSLAGAGSYNEQFF
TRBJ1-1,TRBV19,CASMSKGGTEAFF
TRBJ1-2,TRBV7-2,CASSLGDTNYGYTF
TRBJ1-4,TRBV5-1,CASSLDTVANEKLFF
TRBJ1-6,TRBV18,CASSLREGMSNSPLHF
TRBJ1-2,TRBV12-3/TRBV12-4,CASSLDKLYGYTF
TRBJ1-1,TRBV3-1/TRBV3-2,CASSQGTGKDTEAFF
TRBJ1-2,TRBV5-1,CASSLSLGLANYGYTF
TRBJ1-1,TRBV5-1,CASSLRRRNTEAFF
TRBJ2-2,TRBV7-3,CASRQTGNTGELFF
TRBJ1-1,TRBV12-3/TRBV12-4,CASSFDFEAFF
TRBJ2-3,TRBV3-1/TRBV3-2,CASSQVDTQYF
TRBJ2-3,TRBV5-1,CASTPLAGTDTQYF
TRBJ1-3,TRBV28,CASSIEGLAGNTIYF
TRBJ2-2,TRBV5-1,CASSLGRNTGELFF
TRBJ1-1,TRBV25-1,CASSDPTGGAEAFF
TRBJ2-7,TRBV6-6,CASNLQNLGDYEQYF
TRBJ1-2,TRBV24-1,CATSDRPDLGYTF
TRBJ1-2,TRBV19,CASRPGTNYGYTF
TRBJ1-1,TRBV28,CASTNYDGVDTEAFF
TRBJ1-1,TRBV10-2,CASSATGGDTEAFF
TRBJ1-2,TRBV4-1,CASSQDNSNYGYTF
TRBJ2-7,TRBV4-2,CASSPALAGAYEQYF
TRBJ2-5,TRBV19,CASSRTGNIQETQYF
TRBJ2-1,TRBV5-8,CASSLILANYNEQFF
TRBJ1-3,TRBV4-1,CASSQDIRIWVSGNTIYF
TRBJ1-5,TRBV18,CASSPGLSNQPQHF
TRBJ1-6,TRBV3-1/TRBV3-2,CASSRGQGTSPLHF
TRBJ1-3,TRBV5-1,CASSSGGGTGWNTIYF
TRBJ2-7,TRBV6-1,CASSEPGSSYEQYF
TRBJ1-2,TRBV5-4,CASSQGQGPGYTF
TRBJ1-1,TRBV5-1,CASSLAQQYTEAFF
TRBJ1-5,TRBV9,CASSVAGDNQPQHF
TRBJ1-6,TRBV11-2,CASSLDRMENSPLHF
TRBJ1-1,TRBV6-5,CATLGERTEAFF
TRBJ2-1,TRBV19,CATSLRLWNDNEQFF
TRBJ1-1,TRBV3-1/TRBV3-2,CASSPSGDTEAFF
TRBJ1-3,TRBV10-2,CASRQGPFSGNTIYF
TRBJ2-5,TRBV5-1,CASSPGGLEETQYF
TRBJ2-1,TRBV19,CASSINQGYYNEQFF
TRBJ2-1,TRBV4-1,CASSQDRQTNEQFF
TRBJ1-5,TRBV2,CASSQALNQPQHF
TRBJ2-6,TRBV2,CASIWQPSGANVLTF
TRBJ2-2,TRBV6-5,CASSYSREGDTGELFF
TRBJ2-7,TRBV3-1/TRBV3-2,CASSQSSGLSYEQYF
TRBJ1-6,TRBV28,CASSRSTGGLPLHF
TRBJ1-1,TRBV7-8,CASSLPPGRVGSEAFF
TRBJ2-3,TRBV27,CASSLSSGGWDTQYF
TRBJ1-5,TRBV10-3,CAISGGSNQPQHF
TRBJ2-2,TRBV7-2,CASSSRATNTGELFF